Below are 23 T cell receptor beta chains sequenced from a single sample in a study of identical twins. Using its own MiXCR run on the 5' RACE reads, TCRdb lists one record per CDR3 protein. This sample carries about 720,000 distinct CDR3 sequences, around a sixth of them seen once, and the ten largest clones take over 10%. These records were also assigned to another study, of T cells expressing NK-cell markers.

Sequences were obtained from PBMCs. The receptors originated from a woman between 18 and 29 years old in good health.

V usage is TRBV7-3 and J usage is TRBJ2-1; 10 nucleotides line up with TRBD2. This CDR3 spans 15 amino acids. The ends lost 5 bases at V and 9 bases at J; junction bases unmatched: 10. Per the germline V gene, CDR1 is SGHTA and CDR2 is FQGTGA. Here the CDR3 reads CASSRERGGRFEQFF. The CDR3 region has the DNA TGTGCCAGCAGCCGGGAGCGGGGGGGCCGATTTGAGCAGTTCTTC.

V is TRBV6-2 or TRBV6-3 and J is TRBJ2-7; D unclear. CDR3 length: 12 residues. Per the germline V gene, CDR1 is MNHEY and CDR2 is SVGEGT. V lost 8 bases and J 2 bases, leaving 10 bases between the germline ends. CDR3 sequence reads: CASHYGPYEQYF. CDR3 in DNA: TGTGCCAGCCACTACGGTCCCTACGAGCAGTACTTC.

The chain combines TRBV7-9 with TRBJ2-5; 7 nucleotides agree with TRBD2. The ends lost 5 bases at V and 2 bases at J; junction bases unmatched: 14. The germline CDR1 and CDR2 sequences are SEHNR and FQNEAQ (reference sequence). The CDR3 contains 17 residues. Here the CDR3 DNA reads TGTGCCAGCAGCAGACTCCCGCTTGCGGGGGAACAAGAGACCCAGTACTTC. It yields the protein CASSRLPLAGEQETQYF.

This clonotype came up a few times. This chain uses TRBV20-1 with TRBJ1-1, with D possibly being TRBD1 (5 bases). The germline V gene encodes CDR1 DFQATT and CDR2 SNEGSKA (reference sequence). This CDR3 is built from 14 residues. The V and J ends lost 5 bases and 7 bases respectively, with 20 bases between them. In DNA, the CDR3 is TGCAGTGCTCCTAAGGGGTCGACCGCGATTGAAGCTTTCTTT. The encoded protein is CSAPKGSTAIEAFF.

This clonotype showed up just a few times. V gene TRBV5-6 combines with J gene TRBJ2-7, with D maybe TRBD2 (6 bases). Germline V gene data show CDR1 as SGHDT and CDR2 as YYEEEE. V shed 3 bases and J shed 4 bases, with 14 bases lying between them. The CDR3 covers 14 residues. The chain's CDR3 is CASSSTGTEYEQYF. As DNA, the CDR3 is TGTGCCAGCAGCTCCACGGGGACTGAATACGAGCAGTACTTC.

The chain combines TRBV20-1 with TRBJ2-5, with D uncertain. Trimming cost V 3 bases and J 6 bases, with 17 bases left between them. Looked up from germline, CDR1 is DFQATT and CDR2 is SNEGSKA (reference sequence). The CDR3 contains 14 residues. Here the CDR3 reads CSASTVETTKTQYF. The CDR3 nucleotides are TGCAGTGCTAGCACAGTAGAGACAACGAAGACCCAGTACTTC.

This clonotype was detected a few times. The chain recombines TRBV7-6 with TRBJ1-5; D gene uncertain. The CDR3 has 15 amino acids. Germline CDR1 is SGHVS and CDR2 is FNYEAQ. With 5 bases removed from V and 6 bases from J, the gap between germline ends came to 17 bases. The CDR3, as DNA: TGTGCCAGCAGCCCCTTGGGAGTTGTGGGTCAGCCCCAGCATTTT. The encoded protein is CASSPLGVVGQPQHF.

This clonotype occurred a few times. V is TRBV7-9 and J is TRBJ1-1; perhaps TRBD1 as D (6 bases). This CDR3 spans 13 amino acids. Looked up from germline, CDR1 is SEHNR and CDR2 is FQNEAQ (reference sequence). Trimming took 2 bases from V and 10 from J, leaving 14 bases between them. CDR3 nucleotides: TGTGCCAGCAGCTTAAACGTACAGGGCGCAGCTTTCTTT. Protein product: CASSLNVQGAAFF.

This clonotype has only one observation. The V call is TRBV15, the J call TRBJ1-1; D is perhaps TRBD1 (5 bases). Germline assignment: CDR1 LNHNV and CDR2 YYDKDF (reference sequence). Trimming cost V 1 base and J 5 bases, with 17 bases left between them. The length of the CDR3 is 16 residues. The CDR3 region is CATSRGGNNLGTEAFF. CDR3 nucleotide sequence: TGTGCCACCAGCAGAGGGGGGAACAACCTAGGGACTGAAGCTTTCTTT.

This clonotype came up a few times. This chain uses TRBV29-1 with TRBJ2-1; 9 bases are a match to TRBD1. The CDR3 runs to 14 residues. V shed 2 bases and J 7 bases; nucleotides not matched to a gene: 6. Germline V gene lookup returns CDR1 SQVTM and CDR2 ANQGSEA. The CDR3 DNA reads as TGCAGCGTTGAACGGGGGACAGGGTCGAATGAGCAGTTCTTC. Encoded protein: CSVERGTGSNEQFF.

The genes are TRBV11-3 and TRBJ2-3; TRBD2 matches 8 bases. V was pared by 4 bases and J by 5 bases, with 11 bases of the junction left unmatched. CDR3 length: 16 amino acids. From germline, CDR1 is SGHNT and CDR2 YENEEA. The chain's CDR3 is CASSSLRGGNQDTQYF. The CDR3, as DNA: TGTGCCAGCAGCTCGTTACGCGGGGGGAACCAAGATACGCAGTATTTT.

This chain connects TRBV29-1 to TRBJ2-1, with a possible D match to TRBD2 (7 bases). The germline V gene has CDR1 SQVTM and CDR2 ANQGSEA. CDR3 size: 16 residues. Trimming removed 0 bases from V and 4 bases from J, with 16 bases in between. CDR3 amino acids: CSVEDLRGGDYNEQFF. CDR3 DNA sequence: TGCAGCGTTGAAGATCTTAGGGGGGGAGATTACAATGAGCAGTTCTTC.

This chain uses TRBV7-9 with TRBJ2-5; D uncertain. The V end was cut by 3 bases, the J end by 3 bases, with 5 bases between. This CDR3 is built from 12 residues. Looked up from germline, CDR1 is SEHNR and CDR2 is FQNEAQ (reference sequence). The CDR3, as DNA: TGTGCCAGCAGCTTCCCAAAAGAGACCCAGTACTTC. Amino acids: CASSFPKETQYF.

Only a few counts were recorded for this clonotype. CDR3 nucleotide sequence: TGTGCCAGCAGCTTAGTAGGGGTCGGGAGAGATACGCAGTATTTT. Its protein is CASSLVGVGRDTQYF. The chain has TRBV7-6 and TRBJ2-3; D may be TRBD2 (6 bases). The CDR3 length is 15 residues. V was cut by 1 base and J by 5 bases, with 13 bases left in between. Germline values: CDR1 SGHVS, CDR2 FNYEAQ.

The rearrangement uses TRBV6-2 or TRBV6-3 and TRBJ2-1, with 7 bases aligning to TRBD2. The junction had 13 bases not matched to a gene; V was cut back by 5 bases and J by 3 bases. The CDR3 length is 17 residues. Per the germline V gene, CDR1 is MNHEY and CDR2 is SVGEGT. As DNA, the CDR3 is TGTGCCAGCAGTCCCCGGGTAGCGGGCCGCATCTACAATGAGCAGTTCTTC. Residues: CASSPRVAGRIYNEQFF.

The sample holds a few counts of this clonotype. The chain carries TRBV12-3 or TRBV12-4 and TRBJ1-1, with a tentative D call TRBD1 (5 bases). This CDR3 has 12 amino acids. V was pared by 7 bases and J by 10 bases, with 16 bases between. The CDR3 reads CASTGTQVGAFF. DNA for the CDR3: TGTGCCAGCACCGGGACCCAGGTCGGAGCTTTCTTT.

CDR3 sequence: CASSFANRGNIQYF. The CDR3 region has the DNA TGTGCCAGCAGCTTTGCCAACAGGGGAAACATTCAGTACTTC. The gene calls are TRBV7-9 and TRBJ2-4, with 7 bases identical to TRBD1. The V gene end was trimmed by 3 bases and the J gene end by 6 bases; junction bases not matched to a gene: 5. The germline V gene has CDR1 SEHNR and CDR2 FQNEAQ (reference sequence). There are 14 residues in the CDR3.

This chain connects TRBV11-3 to TRBJ2-5; possibly TRBD1 for D (6 bases). This CDR3 contains 16 residues. Germline values: CDR1 SGHNT, CDR2 YENEEA. The V end lost 5 bases, the J end lost 1 base, and 17 bases lay between the germline ends. The CDR3 DNA is TGTGCCAGCAGCCCCGAGAGACAGGCTAGCCAAGAGACCCAGTACTTC. Translation: CASSPERQASQETQYF.

The V gene is TRBV27, the J gene TRBJ2-7; TRBD1 or TRBD2 may be the D gene (6 bases each). Between the trimmed V and J ends, which lost 2 bases and 4 bases, there was a span of 18 bases. The CDR3 runs 16 residues. The V gene's germline CDR1 is MNHEY and CDR2 SMNVEV (reference sequence). This CDR3 reads CASSLISGEVGYEQYF. In nucleotides, the CDR3 is TGTGCCAGCAGTTTAATTTCAGGGGAGGTGGGGTACGAGCAGTACTTC.

The chain is built from TRBV6-5 and TRBJ1-1; D is undetermined. This CDR3 comprises 16 residues. Per the germline V gene, CDR1 is MNHEY and CDR2 is SVGAGI. V was clipped by 0 bases and J by 1 base, with 12 bases between them. The CDR3 DNA sequence: TGTGCCAGCAGTTACTCGCTGCGGGCTTCGAACACTGAAGCTTTCTTT. Protein sequence: CASSYSLRASNTEAFF.

A few counts support this clonotype. CDR3 in amino acids: CASSQQGVEQFF. CDR3 DNA: TGTGCCAGCAGCCAACAGGGAGTCGAGCAGTTCTTC. The V call is TRBV3-1, the J call TRBJ2-1; D could derive from TRBD1 or TRBD2 (5 bases each). The CDR3 is 12 residues long. Trimming shortened V by 2 bases and J by 10 bases, and 9 bases separated the two germline ends. Looked up from germline, CDR1 is LGHDT and CDR2 is YNNKEL (reference sequence).

In its sample, this clonotype was seen a few times. The V gene is TRBV25-1, the J gene TRBJ2-3, with 7 bases that match TRBD1. There are 18 residues in the CDR3. V was clipped by 9 bases and J by 6 bases; unmatched bases: 24. Germline CDR1 MGHDK, CDR2 SYGVNS. The DNA for the CDR3 is TGTGCCAGAAAGTCGGTCCCCAGGGACAGCTCCTATGTGGATACGCAGTATTTT. As protein: CARKSVPRDSSYVDTQYF.

This clonotype was found a few times. The V gene is TRBV7-9, the J gene TRBJ2-3, with TRBD1 identical over 9 bases. CDR1 and CDR2 (germline): SEHNR, FQNEAQ (reference sequence). The trim removed 5 bases at V and 3 bases at J, leaving 9 bases unmatched. The CDR3 sequence is 16 residues long. The CDR3 DNA reads TGTGCCAGCAGCCGACTCCCGGGACAGGGTACAGATACGCAGTATTTT. Its protein product is CASSRLPGQGTDTQYF.